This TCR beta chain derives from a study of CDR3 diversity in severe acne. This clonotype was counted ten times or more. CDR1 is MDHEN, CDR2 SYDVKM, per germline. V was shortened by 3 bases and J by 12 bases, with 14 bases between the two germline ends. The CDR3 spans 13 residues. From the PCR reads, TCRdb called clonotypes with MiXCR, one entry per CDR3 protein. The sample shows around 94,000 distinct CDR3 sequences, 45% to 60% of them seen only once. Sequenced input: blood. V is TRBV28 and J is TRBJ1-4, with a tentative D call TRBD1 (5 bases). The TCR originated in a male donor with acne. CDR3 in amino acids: CASSFPVLGELFF. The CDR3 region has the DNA TGTGCCAGCAGTTTCCCGGTCCTAGGGGAACTGTTTTTT.